This TCR beta chain was observed in a study of T-cell reconstitution after alpha-beta-depleted transplantation in children (dated by TCRdb to 2016 to 2017). Background on the whole study: T-cell immune reconstitution after TCRalphabeta/CD19-depleted allogeneic hematopoietic cell transplantation in children was quantitatively tracked in the study by means of TCR repertoire profiling.

Remarks on this clonotype: Its target antigen remains unknown. One base away there is no much larger clone; base qualities are not given.

In the germline V gene, CDR1 corresponds to MRHNA and CDR2 to SNTAGT. The V and J ends are trimmed by 4 bases and 9 bases, leaving 13 bases between them. From the cysteine up to the phenylalanine, the CDR3 has a length of 13 residues. Only the CDR3 portion is preserved as DNA: 39 bases, with reading frame beginning at the first base. The method was PCR. Instrument used: Illumina HiSeq 2500. To normalize quantification of the TCRbeta repertoire, the TCR libraries were built with molecular barcoding that relied on unique molecular identifiers. TCRdb reprocessed the public reads (quality trimming at Q25 with fastp, clone calling with MiXCR) and kept in-frame beta chains. One record per CDR3 amino acid sequence lists the most common genes and DNA. The sample table lists approximately 590,000 distinct CDR3 sequences, about 10% of them with a count of one. About 4% of the sample is in the top ten clones.

This sequence uses TRBV6-4 and TRBJ2-1; the D gene assignment is perhaps TRBD1 or TRBD2, with each matching 7 bases. This TCR derives from a human donor who donated a stem cell graft to a child with acute myeloid leukemia. The material was PBMCs from the stem cell graft donor, obtained from the stem cell graft. The CDR3 region has the sequence CASSGLRGGEQFF. The nucleotide sequence reads TGTGCCAGCAGTGGACTCAGGGGGGGTGAGCAGTTCTTC.